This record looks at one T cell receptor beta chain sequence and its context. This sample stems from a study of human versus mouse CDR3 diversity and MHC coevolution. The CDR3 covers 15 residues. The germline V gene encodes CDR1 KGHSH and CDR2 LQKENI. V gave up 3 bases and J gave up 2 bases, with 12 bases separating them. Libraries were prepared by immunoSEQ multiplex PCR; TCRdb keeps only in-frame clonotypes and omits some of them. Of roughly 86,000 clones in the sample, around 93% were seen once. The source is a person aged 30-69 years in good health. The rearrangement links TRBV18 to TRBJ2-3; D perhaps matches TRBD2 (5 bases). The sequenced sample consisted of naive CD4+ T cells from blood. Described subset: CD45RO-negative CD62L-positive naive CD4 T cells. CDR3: CASSPPSGDTDTQYF. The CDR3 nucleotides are TGTGCCAGCTCACCCCCCAGCGGTGACACAGATACGCAGTATTTT.